This T cell receptor beta chain was sequenced in a study of cytomegalovirus exposure and HLA in healthy donors. The overall study: The 110 or so validation repertoires, a later analysis reported, used the same platform as the approximately 700 first-cohort repertoires.

The germline V gene encodes CDR1 SGHRS and CDR2 YFSETQ. The V segment lost 7 bases and the J segment 3 bases; nucleotides outside the gene matches: 9. The CDR3 length is 15 residues. From the roughly 120-subject validation cohort, which was separate from the approximately 670-subject first cohort, the donors were drawn. Note on this clone: The target antigen is unknown.

Study-wide results and caveats: With high specificity and sensitivity, the classifier reportedly diagnosed cytomegalovirus status. The study labeled fewer than 200 TCR beta chains cytomegalovirus-associated.

Measured with immunoSEQ multiplex PCR; TCRdb has only the in-frame clones, and not every one. Of 100,000 to 150,000 clones in the sample, approximately 91% were seen once. The source is a woman between 18 and 29 years old in good health and CMV-seronegative. The sample taken for sequencing was PBMCs. V is TRBV5-1 and J is TRBJ2-3; 9 bases align to TRBD2. In nucleotides, the CDR3 is TGCGCCAGCCGCCGCGGCGGGAGGGGGACAGATACGCAGTATTTT. As protein: CASRRGGRGTDTQYF.